These T cell receptor beta chains were read from a single sample in a study of Graves' ophthalmopathy and Graves' hyperthyroidism. Each CDR3 protein is one row after TCRdb ran MiXCR on the multiplex PCR reads. Of around 470,000 distinct CDR3 sequences listed, approximately 15% are singletons. The source material was blood. Receptors were obtained from a woman under 40 with Graves' ophthalmopathy. The CDR3 runs from the conserved cysteine through the conserved F or W. D genes are given only for firm matches. Clone size is given for some rows only: seen once, a few or many times, or a class if the clone is expanded.

many	TRBV19	TRBJ1-1	TRBD1	TGTGCCAGTAGTATGGGGGACAGGTTTAGAGCACGACAGAACACTGAAGCTTTCTTT	CASSMGDRFRARQNTEAFF
many	TRBV12-3/TRBV12-4	TRBJ2-5	NA	TGTGCCAGCAGCCCAAAGACGACTAGACAAGAGACCCAGTACTTC	CASSPKTTRQETQYF
NA	TRBV4-2	TRBJ2-7	TRBD1	TGTGCCAGCAGCCAAGTTGGGTCGGACAGGGGGTTCTACGAGCAGTACTTC	CASSQVGSDRGFYEQYF
few	TRBV12-3/TRBV12-4	TRBJ1-6	NA	TGTGCCAGCAGTGGGGGCAGGGGTAAGACACCCCTCCACTTT	CASSGGRGKTPLHF
many	TRBV27	TRBJ1-2	TRBD1	TGTGCCAGCAGCCACGGACAGGGGTATGGCTACACCACCTTC	CASSHGQGYGYTTF
NA	TRBV2	TRBJ2-5	NA	TGTGCCAGCAGTGAATTCACAGGGAAGACCCAGTACTTC	CASSEFTGKTQYF
NA	TRBV5-1	TRBJ2-2	NA	TGCGCCAGCAGCTTGGCCATCTATCTGGAAATAGACGGGGAGCTGTTTTTT	CASSLAIYLEIDGELFF
many	TRBV10-3	TRBJ1-1	NA	TGTGCCATCAGTGAGTGGAGGACAGCGGACACTGAAGCTTTCTTT	CAISEWRTADTEAFF
few	TRBV4-1	TRBJ2-2	NA	TGCGCCAGCAGCCAAGAAGGTGGACAAATGAACACCGGGGAGCTGTTTTTT	CASSQEGGQMNTGELFF
many	TRBV11-2	TRBJ2-7	NA	TGTGCCAGCAGCCCCCGGACCCAGGGGTCGAACTACGAGCAGTACTTC	CASSPRTQGSNYEQYF
many	TRBV12-3/TRBV12-4	TRBJ2-5	TRBD1	TGTGCCAGCAGTCCCCCCTTGGGGGACAGACAAGAGACCCAGTACTTC	CASSPPLGDRQETQYF
many	TRBV18	TRBJ2-5	NA	TGTGCCAGCTCACCACCGGGGCGTCAAGAGACCCAGTACTTC	CASSPPGRQETQYF
few	TRBV29-1	TRBJ1-1	NA	TGCAGCGGCGACAGGTCTAGGGAAGCTTTCTTT	CSGDRSREAFF
NA	TRBV27	TRBJ2-5	TRBD2	TGTGCCAGCAGTTCCCGACTAGCGGGAGGCGAGACCCAGTACTTC	CASSSRLAGGETQYF
many	TRBV11-2	TRBJ2-5	NA	TGTGCCAGCAGCTTGGGGCGGGTTAATCAAGAGACCCAGTACTTC	CASSLGRVNQETQYF
NA	TRBV4-1	TRBJ2-2	NA	TGCGCCAGCAGCCAATACCCCCCCGCTGGGCTGTTTTTT	CASSQYPPAGLFF
NA	TRBV28	TRBJ1-6	NA	TGTGCCAGCAGTTCATCTTCCAGCATAAATTCACCCCTCCACTTT	CASSSSSSINSPLHF
NA	TRBV20-1	TRBJ1-1	NA	TGCAGTGCTACTAGGGCCTCGAACACTGAAGCTTTCTTT	CSATRASNTEAFF
many	TRBV7-2	TRBJ2-5	NA	TGTGCCAGCAGCTTAAATGGGATCGCACAAGAGACCCAGTACTTC	CASSLNGIAQETQYF
NA	TRBV12-3/TRBV12-4	TRBJ2-4	NA	TGTGCCAGCAGTTCCGGTCAGGCAGAGCTCGCCAAAAACATTCAGTACTTC	CASSSGQAELAKNIQYF
many	TRBV2	TRBJ1-1	NA	TGTGCCAGCAGCCACAGGGAAGCTGACACTGAAGCTTTCTTT	CASSHREADTEAFF
many	TRBV11-2	TRBJ2-5	NA	TGTGCCAGCAGCTTGGTTTTGGAGACCCAGTACTTC	CASSLVLETQYF
many	TRBV19	TRBJ1-5	NA	TGTGCCAGTAGTATAGGGCAGCTTGGGAATCAGCCCCAGCATTTT	CASSIGQLGNQPQHF
many	TRBV28	TRBJ1-1	TRBD1	TGTGCCAGCAGAACCACCCGGACAGGCCCAGGCACTGAAGCTTTCTTT	CASRTTRTGPGTEAFF
few	TRBV11-2	TRBJ2-5	NA	TGTGCCAGCAGCTCCTCGGACAGCAGACACGAGACCCAGTACTTC	CASSSSDSRHETQYF
NA	TRBV10-3	TRBJ2-1	TRBD2	TGTGCCATCAGTGAATTGTGGCGGGGGGCAAAGGGGGATGAGCAGTTCTTC	CAISELWRGAKGDEQFF
many	TRBV5-1	TRBJ2-2	TRBD2	TGCGCCAGCAGCTTCCGACTAGCGGGAGAGAGAACCGGGGAGCTGTTTTTT	CASSFRLAGERTGELFF
many	TRBV15	TRBJ2-2	NA	TGTGCCACCAGCAGAGGCCCGAGGGGGAAGAACACCGGGGAGCTGTTTTTT	CATSRGPRGKNTGELFF
many	TRBV24-1	TRBJ2-2	NA	TGTGCCACCAGTGACCCACGACTGAACACCGGGGAGCTGTTTTTT	CATSDPRLNTGELFF
many	TRBV12-3/TRBV12-4	TRBJ2-7	TRBD1	TGTGCCAGCAGTCTTCTCGGGACAGGGGGCACGCTAGCGGCCGAGCAGTACTTC	CASSLLGTGGTLAAEQYF
many	TRBV5-1	TRBJ1-2	TRBD1	TGCGCCAGCAGCGTATCCGGGACAGAGACCGGCTACACCTTC	CASSVSGTETGYTF
many	TRBV27	TRBJ2-7	TRBD1	TGTGCCAGCAGTCCCGGGACAGGGGAACACGAGCAGTACTTC	CASSPGTGEHEQYF
many	TRBV12-3/TRBV12-4	TRBJ1-1	NA	TGTGCCAGCAGCCGCGCCCTTAATAGGGGAAGCGGCGAAGCTTTCTTT	CASSRALNRGSGEAFF
many	TRBV20-1	TRBJ1-1	NA	TGCAGTGCTAGAGATCCTGGTCCAGGTGGCCGACGTTCTGAAGCTTTCTTT	CSARDPGPGGRRSEAFF
few	TRBV19	TRBJ2-7	TRBD1	TGTGCCAGTAGTTCCCTGGACAGGGGGCGGGAGCAGTACTTC	CASSSLDRGREQYF
many	TRBV3-1	TRBJ2-7	NA	TGTGCCAGCAGCCAACTGAGAACCTACGAGCAGTACTTC	CASSQLRTYEQYF
many	TRBV14	TRBJ2-7	TRBD1	TGTGCCAGCAGCCCCCTCGGGCAGGGGGCATACGAGCAGTACTTC	CASSPLGQGAYEQYF
many	TRBV5-5	TRBJ2-7	TRBD1	TGTGCCAGCAGCTTAGGACAGGGTTGGGAGCAGTACTTC	CASSLGQGWEQYF
once	TRBV5-5	TRBJ2-7	NA	TGTGCCAGCAGCTTGTTTGAACACGAGCAGTACTTC	CASSLFEHEQYF
many	TRBV6-1	TRBJ2-5	NA	TGTGCCAGCACCTCTGGGGGCCACCAAGAGACCCAGTACTTC	CASTSGGHQETQYF
NA	TRBV28	TRBJ1-2	NA	TGTGCCAGCAGTTTAGCGGGGCCGACCGACTATGGCTACACCTTC	CASSLAGPTDYGYTF
many	TRBV12-3/TRBV12-4	TRBJ1-6	TRBD1	TGTGCCAGCAGCCTCGTACAGGGGAATTCACCCCTCCACTTT	CASSLVQGNSPLHF
many	TRBV4-1	TRBJ1-2	TRBD1	TGCGCCAGCAGCCACCCGGGACAGACCTATGGCTACACCTTC	CASSHPGQTYGYTF
few	TRBV13	TRBJ2-5	TRBD2	TGTGCCAGCAGCAGTAGCGGGGGGGCGTCAGAGACCCAGTACTTC	CASSSSGGASETQYF
many	TRBV5-6	TRBJ2-2	TRBD2	TGTGCCAGCAGCCCCCCGTTCTTAGCGGGAGGGAGTGGCGGGGAGCTGTTTTTT	CASSPPFLAGGSGGELFF
NA	TRBV12-3/TRBV12-4	TRBJ2-7	NA	TGTGCCAGCCGGTCAGAAGTCACCTCCTACGATCAGTACTTC	CASRSEVTSYDQYF
many	TRBV28	TRBJ2-4	NA	TGTGCCAGCAGCCTCCCGGGCAGGGATTTCTTCGGTAACATTCAGTACTTC	CASSLPGRDFFGNIQYF
few	TRBV7-6	TRBJ1-1	NA	TGTGCCAGCAGCTTAGTTCTAGGCGCTGAAGCTTTCTTT	CASSLVLGAEAFF
many	TRBV7-9	TRBJ1-5	NA	TGTGCCAGCAGCTCCGACCTACAGCCCCAGCATTTT	CASSSDLQPQHF
many	TRBV11-3	TRBJ1-1	TRBD1	TGTGCCAGCAGCGTCGGGACAGTCGGGGGCACTGAAGCTTTCTTT	CASSVGTVGGTEAFF
many	TRBV30	TRBJ1-3	NA	TGTGCCTGGCGTCGGAGGGACGCAGGCCTCTCTGGAAACACCATATATTTT	CAWRRRDAGLSGNTIYF
many	TRBV27	TRBJ1-5	NA	TGTGCCAGCAGTTTCGACTGGGAGCAGCCCCAGCATTTT	CASSFDWEQPQHF
NA	TRBV6-1	TRBJ2-4	TRBD1	TGTGCCAGCAGCCGGGACAGGGGACTAGCCAAAAACATTCAGTACTTC	CASSRDRGLAKNIQYF
NA	TRBV5-1	TRBJ1-1	NA	TGCGCCAGCAGCTTAGGGCAGAGGGGGTCGGTCACTGAAGCTTTCTTT	CASSLGQRGSVTEAFF
many	TRBV19	TRBJ1-5	NA	TGTGCCAGTAGTATTCAGGGGAGCAATCAGCCCCAGCATTTT	CASSIQGSNQPQHF
many	TRBV19	TRBJ1-3	NA	TGTGCCAGTAGTATACGGGACTCTGGAAACACCATATATTTT	CASSIRDSGNTIYF
NA	TRBV4-1	TRBJ1-5	NA	TGCGCCAGCAGCCAAGAAGGGGGGAGGGATCAGCCCCAGCATTTT	CASSQEGGRDQPQHF
many	TRBV13	TRBJ2-5	TRBD1	TGTGCCAGCAGCGCAAACAGGGGTCAAGAGACCCAGTACTTC	CASSANRGQETQYF
many	TRBV12-3/TRBV12-4	TRBJ1-5	NA	TGTGCCAGCAGTTACCTATTCGGGACGGTGACCGACAATCAGCCCCAGCATTTT	CASSYLFGTVTDNQPQHF
NA	TRBV20-1	TRBJ2-5	TRBD2	TGCAGTGCTAGCCTCGGGACTAGCGGGGGAAAAGAGACCCAGTACTTC	CSASLGTSGGKETQYF